This TCR beta chain was retrieved from a study of regulatory and conventional T cells in RAG deficiency. In regard to this clone: The antigen is undetermined.

The study, taken as a whole, reports: Omenn syndrome and CID/AS patients had roughly 100-fold fewer unique Treg TCR beta sequences, versus around 9.8-fold elsewhere. Omenn CD25-high CD127-low cells may be activated cells, not true Tregs.

Sequencing was performed with immunoSEQ multiplex PCR; in TCRdb, only in-frame clones are kept and a portion is missing. Here the sample spans fewer than 35,000 clones, 80% to 90% being singletons. In germline, CDR1 is LNHDA, CDR2 SQIVND (reference sequence). V dropped 6 bases and J dropped 1 base, with 13 bases sitting between them. There are 15 residues in the CDR3. A further study also used this sample, focusing on regulatory T cells. This second report adds: The PCR used 52 TRBV and 13 TRBJ primers. In patients, unique TRB V-J pairs were restricted and V/J usage skewed, especially in Tregs.

The TCR sequence derives from a human donor in good health. The sequenced material came from CD8+ T cells sorted from blood. The rearrangement links TRBV19 to TRBJ1-5; a possible D gene is TRBD1 (5 bases). The CDR3 coding sequence is TGTGCCAGTAGGGAGACAGTATCGAGCAATCAGCCCCAGCATTTT. Protein: CASRETVSSNQPQHF.